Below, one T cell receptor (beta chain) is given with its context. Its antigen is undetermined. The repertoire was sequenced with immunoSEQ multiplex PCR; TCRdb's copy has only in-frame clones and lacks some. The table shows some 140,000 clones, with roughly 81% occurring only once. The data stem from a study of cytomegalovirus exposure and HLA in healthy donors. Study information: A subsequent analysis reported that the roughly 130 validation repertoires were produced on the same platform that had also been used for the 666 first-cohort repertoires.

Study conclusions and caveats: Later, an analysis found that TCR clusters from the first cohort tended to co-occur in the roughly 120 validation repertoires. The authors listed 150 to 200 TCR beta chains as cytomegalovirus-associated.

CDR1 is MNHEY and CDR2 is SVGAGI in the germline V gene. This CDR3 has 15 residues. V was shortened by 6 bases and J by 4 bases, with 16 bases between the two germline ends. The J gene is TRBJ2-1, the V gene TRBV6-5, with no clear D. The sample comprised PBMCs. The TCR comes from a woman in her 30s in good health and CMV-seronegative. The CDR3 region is CASRTRLMAYNEQFF. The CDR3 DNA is TGTGCCAGCAGGACACGGCTTATGGCGTACAATGAGCAGTTCTTC.